The sequence of this T cell receptor (beta chain) was determined in a study of shared T cell receptors in the human thymus. TCRdb's table, derived via immunoSEQ multiplex PCR, lists solely in-frame clones and lacks some. Found here are about 660,000 clones, more than 75% of them singletons; the top ten hold roughly 0.0097%. The CDR3 spans 15 residues. V was pared by 4 bases and J by 1 base, with 2 bases of the junction left unmatched. Germline assignment: CDR1 MDHEN and CDR2 SYDVKM. The same sample was also studied in work on human thymus T cells.

Specimen: thymocytes. V and J are TRBV28 and TRBJ2-3, with TRBD1 matching over 10 bases. This clonotype was obtained from a boy under three years old with a congenital heart defect. CDR3 bases: TGTGCCAGCAGTTCCGGGACAGGGGGCACAGATACGCAGTATTTT. Translation gives CASSSGTGGTDTQYF.